This T cell receptor (beta chain) was obtained from a study of blood T cell repertoires in COVID-19. Overall study: COVID-19 samples, acute and convalescent, were from the United States, Italy and Spain. PBMCs, B-cell-depleted T cells, or T cells were the source of the cDNA or gDNA that made up the material.

CDR3 length equals 18 residues. V was pared by 0 bases and J by 4 bases, with 19 bases between. CDR1 is MGHRA and CDR2 is YSYEKL in the germline V gene. In the original analysis: Estimation of nucleated cell counts was performed using reference gene primer amplification. Profiling relied on immunoSEQ multiplex PCR, and the TCRdb table lists in-frame clones only, not all of them. That table is the source of V, J and clone size, and D and trimming were worked out from the DNA. This repertoire shows 100,000 to 150,000 clones, about three quarters found once; its top ten account for around 2%. The table lists this clone with a few counts.

The chain carries TRBV4-1 and TRBJ2-1; no firm D call. The TCR originated in a woman aged 70-85 years with acute or convalescent COVID-19. The material sequenced was peripheral blood. The CDR3 nucleotides read TGCGCCAGCAGCCAAGAAGCCGCACTGAAGAGAGGATACAATGAGCAGTTCTTC. Amino acid sequence: CASSQEAALKRGYNEQFF.